What follows are 22 T cell receptor beta chains derived from one specimen sequenced in a study of shared clonotypes between healthy human individuals (dated by TCRdb to 2018 to 2021). Library prep was done by the immunoSEQ multiplex PCR assay. The source is immuneACCESS, and TCRdb retained only in-frame sequences with V and J called. Part of the clones is not carried over; for the studies checked, unresolved V genes explain less than half of this, and the remainder is unexplained. The sample has over a million clones on record, around three quarters of them singletons. The ten largest make up around 0.61% of the sample. Input material: memory CD4+ T cells from PBMCs. The cell subset or site label of this sample denotes: CD45RA-negative fraction. All receptors derive from a man between 18 and 29 years old in good health. Some clones in this sample may be carry-over from other donors' samples.

This clone occurred once. V usage is TRBV28 and J usage is TRBJ2-7; 8 bases align to TRBD2. This CDR3 spans 14 amino acids. V shed 7 bases and J 4 bases; nucleotides not matched to a gene: 9. CDR1 is MDHEN, CDR2 SYDVKM, per germline. The CDR3 here is CASTPGGAPYEQYF. In DNA, the CDR3 is TGTGCCAGCACCCCCGGGGGGGCACCGTACGAGCAGTACTTC.

The V gene is TRBV2, the J gene TRBJ2-5, with TRBD2 matching 12 bases. This CDR3 comprises 13 residues. V shed 11 bases and J 7 bases; nucleotides not matched to a gene: 8. Looked up from germline, CDR1 is SNHLY and CDR2 is FYNNEI. Here the CDR3 DNA reads TGTGCCTCCCTAGCGGGAGGGTCCGGGACCCAGTACTTC. The encoded protein is CASLAGGSGTQYF. The whole variable domain, remainder taken from reference TRBV2 and TRBJ2-5, is EPEVTQTPSHQVTQMGQEVILRCVPISNHLYFYWYRQILGQKVEFLVSFYNNEISEKSEIFDDQFSVERPDGSNFTLKIRSTKLEDSAMYFCASLAGGSGTQYFGPGTRLLVL.

This chain connects TRBV7-3 to TRBJ2-2; TRBD2 matches at 7 bases. The CDR3 consists of 17 residues. V shed 1 base and J 5 bases; nucleotides not matched to a gene: 10. Germline CDR1 reads SGHTA; CDR2 reads FQGTGA. The DNA of the CDR3 is TGTGCCAGCAGCTTAATATCAGCGGGGAGGGAGACCGGGGAGCTGTTTTTT. It codes for CASSLISAGRETGELFF.

The chain is built from TRBV10-1 and TRBJ2-5, with 8 bases lining up with TRBD1. This CDR3 spans 16 amino acids. Trimming cost V 6 bases and J 2 bases; bases outside gene matches: 11. Germline assignment: CDR1 WNHNN and CDR2 SYGVQD (reference sequence). The CDR3 DNA reads TGCGCCAGCAGCGTCCCAGACAGGGGCTTGCAAGAGACCCAGTACTTC. It translates to CASSVPDRGLQETQYF.

The chain is built from TRBV2 and TRBJ2-3; D perhaps matches TRBD1 (5 bases). The CDR3 consists of 14 residues. Germline CDR1 and CDR2: SNHLY and FYNNEI. Trimming removed 6 bases at V and 3 bases at J, with 13 bases between. The CDR3 DNA follows: TGTGCCAGCAGGGACATGGCCGGGACAGATACGCAGTATTTT. Its translation: CASRDMAGTDTQYF.

This clone was observed a single time. The chain uses TRBV2 and TRBJ1-1; D perhaps matches TRBD1 (5 bases). Trimming left V 7 bases short and J 4 bases short, with 16 bases between. This CDR3 is 14 amino acids long. CDR1 is SNHLY, CDR2 FYNNEI, per germline. DNA for the CDR3: TGTGCCAGCACCCCCAGGAACGGGGGCACTGAAGCTTTCTTT. Translated: CASTPRNGGTEAFF.

This clone was seen only a few times. This chain uses TRBV7-9 with TRBJ2-5, with 16 bases that match TRBD2. V shed 5 bases, J shed 4 bases, and the junction held 4 bases outside the gene matches. The CDR3 consists of 16 residues. In germline, CDR1 is SEHNR, CDR2 FQNEAQ (reference sequence). The CDR3 is CASSTGLAGGGETQYF. The CDR3 DNA follows: TGTGCCAGCAGCACGGGACTAGCGGGAGGGGGAGAGACCCAGTACTTC.

This clone was seen just once. The chain is built from TRBV7-3 and TRBJ1-3; D gene ambiguous. This CDR3 region has 14 residues. Germline V gene lookup returns CDR1 SGHTA and CDR2 FQGTGA. The V gene lost 2 bases and the J gene lost 2 bases, with 7 bases spanning the gap. The CDR3 here is CASSLRGAGNTIYF. CDR3 bases: TGTGCCAGCAGCTTACGGGGAGCTGGAAACACCATATATTTT.

The chain is built from TRBV19 and TRBJ2-7; D is unclear. This CDR3 region has 16 residues. Trimming left V 7 bases short and J 2 bases short, with 21 bases between. Germline V gene sequence: CDR1 LNHDA, CDR2 SQIVND (reference sequence). The CDR3 sequence is CASTPNGGQEAYEQYF. CDR3 nucleotides: TGTGCCAGTACCCCTAACGGCGGCCAGGAAGCCTACGAGCAGTACTTC.

In regard to this clone: Other DNA sequences of this sample code for an identical CDR3. J is TRBJ1-3 and V is TRBV28, with 7 bases that match TRBD1. This CDR3 has 14 residues. Germline V CDR1 and CDR2: MDHEN, SYDVKM. Unmatched junction bases numbered 3, after V lost 5 bases and J lost 2 bases. CDR3 in DNA: TGTGCCAGCAGTGGCGACAGGGCTGGAAACACCATATATTTT. Translated: CASSGDRAGNTIYF.

The chain carries TRBV10-3 and TRBJ2-1; 8 bases align to TRBD2. The CDR3 runs to 15 residues. V was pared by 11 bases and J by 7 bases, with 16 bases of the junction left unmatched. Germline V gene sequence: CDR1 ENHRY, CDR2 SYGVKD. DNA of the CDR3: TGTGCCTCCGGGTCCCAAGCGGGAGTTCGAAATGAGCAGTTCTTC. Protein sequence: CASGSQAGVRNEQFF.

This rearrangement joins TRBV6-4 to TRBJ1-1, with D unresolved. In germline, CDR1 is MRHNA, CDR2 SNTAGT. The CDR3 covers 13 residues. With 3 bases removed from V and 1 base from J, the gap between germline ends came to 6 bases. The CDR3 sequence is CASSDSPNTEAFF. The CDR3 DNA is TGTGCCAGCAGTGATTCCCCGAACACTGAAGCTTTCTTT.

V usage is TRBV28 and J usage is TRBJ2-3, with D hard to call. Trimming took off 5 bases at V and 3 bases at J, with 12 bases between the two ends. The CDR3 contains 14 residues. The germline gives CDR1 MDHEN, CDR2 SYDVKM. CDR3 amino acids: CASSPRDWTDTQYF. The CDR3 DNA reads as TGTGCCAGCAGTCCCCGAGACTGGACAGATACGCAGTATTTT.

To note about this clone: This sequence may be a read error, since a much larger clone differs from it by one base. The chain combines TRBV6-1 with TRBJ2-7; D not resolved. The germline V and J ends were trimmed by 8 bases and 2 bases, with 4 bases remaining between them. Germline lookup yields CDR1 MNHNS and CDR2 SASEGT. The CDR3 spans 10 residues. CDR3 in amino acids: CASGAYEQYF. The DNA of the CDR3 is TGTGCCAGCGGGGCCTACGAGCAGTACTTC.

This sequence joins TRBV5-5 and TRBJ1-1, with TRBD1 identical over 7 bases. This CDR3 contains 16 residues. Germline assignment: CDR1 SGHKS and CDR2 YYEKEE (reference sequence). Losses at the gene ends were 4 bases for V and 4 bases for J; bases not matched to a gene: 13. The DNA of the CDR3 is TGTGCCAGCAGCCTGTATACAACTGCAGGGGGCACTGAAGCTTTCTTT. Translation: CASSLYTTAGGTEAFF.

Remarks on this clone: The sample has other DNA sequences that encode this CDR3 too. The V call is TRBV5-4, the J call TRBJ1-2; D unclear. Germline CDR1 is SGHNT and CDR2 is YYREEE (reference sequence). Trimming took off 1 base at V and 4 bases at J, with 8 bases between the two ends. The CDR3 covers 13 residues. The chain's CDR3 is CASSLRTIYGYTF. Here the CDR3 DNA reads TGTGCCAGCAGCTTGAGGACTATCTATGGCTACACCTTC.

The chain combines TRBV29-1 with TRBJ2-7; D tentatively reads TRBD1 or TRBD2 (7 bases each). V lost 7 bases and J 2 bases, leaving 15 bases between the germline ends. CDR1 SQVTM and CDR2 ANQGSEA come from the germline V gene. CDR3 length: 13 residues. CDR3 DNA sequence: TGCAGCGGGGGGGGACAGTACGCCTACGAGCAGTACTTC. Translated, it gives CSGGGQYAYEQYF.

This clone has more than one count but fewer than ten. The chain joins TRBV28 to TRBJ1-2; the D is unclear. This CDR3 comprises 11 residues. CDR1 is MDHEN and CDR2 is SYDVKM in the germline V gene. Trimming left V 5 bases short and J 8 bases short, with 9 bases between. The CDR3 sequence is CASSTIGGYTF. In nucleotides, the CDR3 is TGTGCCAGCAGTACGATCGGGGGCTACACCTTC.

The rearrangement joins TRBV2 to TRBJ2-5; 9 nucleotides line up with TRBD2. V dropped 5 bases and J dropped 4; count of bases not matched to a gene: 14. Germline V gene sequence: CDR1 SNHLY, CDR2 FYNNEI. The CDR3 has 17 residues. Here the CDR3 DNA reads TGTGCCAGCAGTTCTTTAGCGGGAGTCGCTGGGATAGAGACCCAGTACTTC. This gives the protein CASSSLAGVAGIETQYF.

The chain recombines TRBV9 with TRBJ1-1; D gene ambiguous. The CDR3 totals 14 residues. The V gene lost 0 bases and the J gene lost 1 base, with 7 bases spanning the gap. The V gene's germline CDR1 is SGDLS and CDR2 YYNGEE. CDR3 nucleotides: TGTGCCAGCAGCGTAGTGGACTCGAACACTGAAGCTTTCTTT. It specifies CASSVVDSNTEAFF. Looking up the rest from reference TRBV9 and TRBJ1-1 gives the full variable domain: DSGVTQTPKHLITATGQRVTLRCSPRSGDLSVYWYQQSLDQGLQFLIQYYNGEERAKGNILERFSAQQFPDLHSELNLSSLELGDSALYFCASSVVDSNTEAFFGQGTRLTVV.

The rearrangement uses TRBV5-1 and TRBJ2-7, with 11 bases that match TRBD1. There are 20 residues in the CDR3. The V gene end was trimmed by 3 bases and the J gene end by 4 bases; junction bases not matched to a gene: 21. The germline CDR1 and CDR2 sequences are SGHRS and YFSETQ. CDR3: CASSSLGTGGSSSGAYEQYF. In nucleotides, the CDR3 is TGCGCCAGCAGCTCCCTCGGGACAGGGGGTTCCTCTAGCGGAGCTTACGAGCAGTACTTC.

The sample holds a few counts of this clone. The genes are TRBV6-1 and TRBJ1-1; no clear D gene. V was shortened by 5 bases and J by 6 bases, with 13 bases between the two germline ends. The germline V gene encodes CDR1 MNHNS and CDR2 SASEGT. This CDR3 contains 13 residues. This CDR3 is CASSTGEGAEAFF. The CDR3 bases are TGTGCCAGCAGTACCGGGGAGGGCGCTGAAGCTTTCTTT.